The text below deals with one T cell receptor beta chain. Its antigen remains unidentified. Assay: immunoSEQ multiplex PCR; the TCRdb copy retains only in-frame clones and omits some. The sample has fewer than 200,000 clones; 65% to 85% are singletons. The ends were cut back, 4 bases at V and 8 bases at J, with 20 bases in the middle. The length of the CDR3 is 15 residues. Germline V gene lookup returns CDR1 SGHVS and CDR2 FQNEAQ. The data stem from a study of cytomegalovirus exposure and HLA in healthy donors. Overall study: The approximately 700 first-cohort repertoires shared a platform with the 120 validation repertoires, as reported in a later analysis.

Overall study results and limits: Most observed TCR sequences were rare, whereas some public TCRs were detected in many donors.

Donors were drawn from the approximately 120-subject validation cohort, separate from the roughly 670-subject first cohort. This TCR derives from a woman aged 18-29 years in good health and CMV-seropositive. The sequenced sample was PBMCs. This sequence joins TRBV7-8 and TRBJ1-2; D might be TRBD1 (5 bases). DNA for the CDR3: TGTGCCAGCAGCTACAAGGCCCAAAGGACATACGGCTACACCTTC. This translates into CASSYKAQRTYGYTF. Drawing the rest from reference TRBV7-8 and TRBJ1-2, the complete variable domain is GAGVSQSPRYKVAKRGQDVALRCDPISGHVSLFWYQQALGQGPEFLTYFQNEAQLDKSGLPSDRFFAERPEGSVSTLKIQRTQQEDSAVYLCASSYKAQRTYGYTFGSGTRLTVV.